This T cell receptor (beta chain) appears in the sequencing data of a study of long-term antiretroviral therapy in people with HIV. The germline V and J ends were trimmed by 0 bases and 0 bases, with 11 bases remaining between them. This CDR3 spans 16 amino acids. The germline V gene encodes CDR1 LGHNA and CDR2 YSLEER. Study-wide points: The repertoire was dominated at all time points by clones expanded before ART.

Samples were assayed with immunoSEQ v3.0 at survey level. It was 40,000-50,000 T-cell genomes per sample that sequencing targeted. The table came from immunoSEQ multiplex PCR; TCRdb's copy has only in-frame clones and leaves some out. The table lists 25,000 to 35,000 clones, 70% to 90% of them singletons. Remarks on this clone: The target antigen is unknown.

J is TRBJ1-2 and V is TRBV4-3; D unresolved. The TCR originated in a man between 18 and 29 years old with HIV. The starting material was unsorted PBMCs, obtained 0.8 years before starting antiretroviral therapy. CDR3 coding DNA: TGCGCCAGCAGCCAAGATCATAGCAGCTCTAACTATGGCTACACCTTC. It specifies CASSQDHSSSNYGYTF.